This TCR beta chain derives from a study of T-cell reconstitution after alpha-beta-depleted transplantation in children. CDR3 length: 17 amino acids. The germline V and J ends were trimmed by 4 bases and 4 bases, with 23 bases remaining between them. From germline, CDR1 is SQVTM and CDR2 ANQGSEA. Study-wide results and caveats: T-cell counts and diversity were attributed mostly to newly produced T cells one year after transplant. Surviving thymic progenitors and recipient T cells were the source of high TCRbeta diversity at day 60 in some patients. Several hundred rapidly expanded clones from non-depleted graft cells reportedly supplied alpha-beta T cells about two months post-transplant.

Many counts were recorded for this clonotype. What it binds is not known. TCRbeta library preparation incorporated unique molecular identifiers. TCRdb fed the PCR reads into MiXCR, producing one record per CDR3 protein. The sample includes approximately 520,000 distinct CDR3 sequences, roughly an eighth of them seen just once. This clonotype was obtained from a female patient aged 2-9 years who had a stem cell transplant for aplastic anemia, so the T cells may come from the graft donor. Sequences were derived from PBMCs, mostly from graft donor cells, sampled 180 days after TCRalphabeta/CD19-depleted stem cell transplant. J is TRBJ2-1 and V is TRBV29-1; tentatively, D is TRBD1 (5 bases). The CDR3, as DNA: TGCAGCGTTGTTCGGCAGGGAAAGGCGTCCTTATACAATGAGCAGTTCTTC. It codes for CSVVRQGKASLYNEQFF.